This T cell receptor (beta chain) was identified in a study of blood T cell repertoires in COVID-19. Study overall: The samples span acute and convalescent COVID-19 from the United States, Italy and Spain. T cells, B-cell-depleted T cells, or PBMCs provided the cDNA or gDNA that served as material.

As processed by the authors: Amplified reference gene primers provided the basis for estimating nucleated cell counts. The method was immunoSEQ multiplex PCR; TCRdb's version includes in-frame clones alone and lacks a portion of them. V and J calls and clone size follow that table, whereas D and trimming were derived from the DNA. Of hundreds of thousands of clones listed, about nine tenths are singletons. The junction had 14 bases not matched to a gene; V was cut back by 6 bases and J by 7 bases. CDR3 length: 15 residues. Germline CDR1 and CDR2: SEHNR and FQNEAQ (reference sequence). The sequenced material came from peripheral blood. V and J are TRBV7-9 and TRBJ1-2; 7 bases are shared with TRBD1. The TCR comes from a man between 18 and 29 years old with active or convalescent COVID-19. CDR3 sequence: CASSSPGQGDRGYTF. The CDR3 nucleotides are TGTGCCAGCAGTTCTCCGGGCCAGGGGGATCGTGGCTACACCTTC.